Listed below are T cell receptor beta chains from one sample, sequenced in a study of T-cell memory formation after mild COVID-19. A single record per CDR3 protein comes from TCRdb applying MiXCR to the 5' RACE reads. The sample has 300,000 to 400,000 distinct CDR3 sequences; under 30% are singletons. The sequenced material came from PBMCs or a T cell subset sorted from them (not recorded which). Receptors originate from an adult woman who had mild COVID-19 (a few samples of this study predate the infection). Cell type and time point are not known. The CDR3 runs from the conserved cysteine through the conserved F or W. A D gene is named only where the DNA matches it firmly. Where a row states a size, it is once, few, many or the class of an expanded clone; other rows omit it.

j_call,v_call,d_call,clone_size,cdr3_aa,cdr3_nt
TRBJ2-3,TRBV4-3,-,-,CASSPPSFSATQYF,TGCGCCAGCAGCCCACCCTCGTTTAGCGCTACGCAGTATTTT
TRBJ2-1,TRBV18,TRBD2,-,CASSLAGTSTYNEQFF,TGTGCCAGCTCACTAGCCGGGACTAGTACTTACAATGAGCAGTTCTTC
TRBJ2-5,TRBV6-2/TRBV6-3,TRBD1,-,CASSYGTGVEETQYF,TGTGCCAGCAGTTACGGGACAGGGGTCGAAGAGACCCAGTACTTC
TRBJ1-1,TRBV3-1,-,-,CASSPLDRRGDEAFF,TGTGCCAGCAGCCCACTTGACAGGAGGGGGGATGAAGCTTTCTTT
TRBJ2-7,TRBV7-9,TRBD2,medium-sized,CASSAPAGVGEQYF,TGTGCCAGCAGCGCCCCAGCGGGGGTCGGCGAGCAGTACTTC
TRBJ2-7,TRBV29-1,-,-,CSVVTGFYYEQYF,TGCAGCGTTGTTACAGGGTTCTATTACGAGCAGTACTTC
TRBJ2-3,TRBV5-4,TRBD2,few,CASSGTGTSGGDTQYF,TGTGCCAGCAGCGGAACCGGGACTAGCGGGGGGGATACGCAGTATTTT
TRBJ2-7,TRBV6-5,-,-,CASSYDRGRVIYEQYF,TGTGCCAGCAGTTACGACCGGGGCAGGGTGATCTACGAGCAGTACTTC
TRBJ2-1,TRBV4-1,TRBD2,many,CASSQSGGSFYEQFF,TGCGCCAGCAGCCAAAGCGGGGGCTCATTCTATGAGCAGTTCTTC
TRBJ2-1,TRBV12-5,-,-,CASGLVLDRSYNEQFF,TGTGCTAGTGGTTTGGTACTTGACCGCTCCTACAATGAGCAGTTCTTC
TRBJ1-2,TRBV14,-,-,CASSQEMGYGYTF,TGTGCCAGCAGCCAAGAAATGGGGTATGGCTACACCTTC
TRBJ2-7,TRBV7-2,TRBD2,few,CASSLRTSGAYEQYF,TGTGCCAGCAGCTTAAGAACTAGCGGGGCCTACGAGCAGTACTTC
TRBJ2-2,TRBV7-2,TRBD2,once,CASRVTSGTGELFF,TGTGCCAGCAGGGTCACTAGCGGCACCGGGGAGCTGTTTTTT
TRBJ1-1,TRBV2,TRBD1,-,CASTRGGNTEAFF,TGTGCCAGCACCCGAGGGGGCAACACTGAAGCTTTCTTT
TRBJ2-7,TRBV11-2,-,-,CASSLDMWGSSDEQYF,TGTGCCAGCAGCTTAGATATGTGGGGGAGTAGTGACGAGCAGTACTTC
TRBJ2-1,TRBV24-1,TRBD2,-,CATSEPYSGGPREQFF,TGTGCCACCAGTGAACCCTATAGCGGGGGGCCGCGAGAGCAGTTCTTC
TRBJ1-5,TRBV29-1,-,-,CSVAQSNQPQHF,TGCAGCGTTGCACAGAGCAATCAGCCCCAGCATTTT
TRBJ2-1,TRBV20-1,-,few,CSAQVVLNEQFF,TGCAGTGCCCAAGTAGTGCTAAATGAGCAGTTCTTC
TRBJ1-1,TRBV5-1,-,few,CASSITGSGTEAFF,TGCGCCAGCAGCATAACAGGGTCGGGCACTGAAGCTTTCTTT
TRBJ2-5,TRBV5-1,TRBD1,-,CASSLGAHRGRETQYF,TGCGCCAGCAGCTTGGGGGCCCACAGGGGGCGCGAGACCCAGTACTTC
TRBJ1-1,TRBV4-1,-,-,CASSPPGQNTEAFF,TGCGCCAGCAGCCCCCCGGGACAGAACACTGAAGCTTTCTTT
TRBJ2-7,TRBV6-2/TRBV6-3,-,-,CASTTGYEQYF,TGTGCCAGCACCACGGGGTACGAGCAGTACTTC
TRBJ2-7,TRBV9,-,-,CASSVGKNSYEQYF,TGTGCCAGCAGCGTAGGTAAGAACTCCTACGAGCAGTACTTC
TRBJ2-5,TRBV24-1,TRBD1,-,CATGQGPGRETQYF,TGTGCCACTGGACAGGGGCCGGGAAGAGAGACCCAGTACTTC
TRBJ2-7,TRBV7-2,TRBD2,-,CASSLVAGGASYEQYF,TGTGCCAGCAGCTTAGTGGCGGGAGGGGCCTCCTACGAGCAGTACTTC
TRBJ2-3,TRBV7-9,TRBD2,-,CASSATSVDTQYF,TGTGCCAGCAGCGCCACTAGCGTAGATACGCAGTATTTT
TRBJ1-2,TRBV18,-,few,CASSPDGQTYYGYTF,TGTGCCAGCTCACCTGACGGACAGACTTACTATGGCTACACCTTC
TRBJ2-1,TRBV27,TRBD2,-,CASVPLGGDLYNEQFF,TGTGCCAGCGTCCCCTTGGGGGGGGACCTCTACAATGAGCAGTTCTTC
TRBJ1-1,TRBV12-3/TRBV12-4,-,-,CASEGYSEAFF,TGTGCCAGCGAGGGGTACTCTGAAGCTTTCTTT
TRBJ2-5,TRBV5-6,TRBD1,-,CASSPLTGGLETQYF,TGTGCCAGCAGCCCCCTGACAGGGGGATTAGAGACCCAGTACTTC
TRBJ2-5,TRBV29-1,-,few,CSAELVPVGTQYF,TGCAGCGCCGAACTAGTCCCTGTTGGGACCCAGTACTTC
TRBJ1-4,TRBV7-2,-,few,CASSSVWDGDEKLFF,TGTGCCAGCAGCTCCGTGTGGGACGGGGATGAAAAACTGTTTTTT
TRBJ2-1,TRBV4-3,-,-,CASSQERTTYNEQFF,TGCGCCAGCAGCCAAGAGCGGACCACCTACAATGAGCAGTTCTTC
TRBJ2-3,TRBV9,TRBD2,-,CASSTSGASTDTQYF,TGTGCCAGCAGCACCAGCGGGGCCAGCACAGATACGCAGTATTTT
TRBJ2-1,TRBV7-6,TRBD2,few,CASSLARASGAGEQFF,TGTGCCAGCAGCTTAGCGCGAGCTAGCGGGGCGGGTGAGCAGTTCTTC
TRBJ2-1,TRBV11-2,-,-,CASSQTRDYNEQFF,TGTGCCAGCAGCCAGACCCGGGACTACAATGAGCAGTTCTTC
TRBJ2-1,TRBV19,TRBD2,-,CASSMGSGSSAEQFF,TGTGCCAGTAGTATGGGGAGCGGGAGCTCAGCTGAGCAGTTCTTC
TRBJ2-7,TRBV20-1,-,few,CSAKASWLYEQYF,TGCAGTGCTAAGGCTAGTTGGCTCTACGAGCAGTACTTC